The 10 T cell receptor beta chains below come from one sample, sequenced in a study of blood T cell repertoires in COVID-19. TCRdb's copy holds only in-frame clones and misses some; the assay was immunoSEQ multiplex PCR. The sample lists some 140,000 clones, about 80% occurring once. Sequencing input: peripheral blood. All receptors derive from a woman aged 55-70 years with COVID-19, enrolled during active disease.

This chain uses TRBV18 with TRBJ1-5, with a possible D match to TRBD1 (5 bases). Germline CDR1 and CDR2: KGHSH and LQKENI. The CDR3 length is 16 residues. V lost 4 bases, J lost 7 bases, and 20 bases lay in between. The CDR3 region has the DNA TGTGCCAGCTCACGGGGAGGCCCGGGGGGGAGGCAGCCCCAGCATTTT. Its protein product is CASSRGGPGGRQPQHF. Combining the CDR3 with reference TRBV18 and TRBJ1-5 gives the whole variable domain NAGVMQNPRHLVRRRGQEARLRCSPMKGHSHVYWYRQLPEEGLKFMVYLQKENIIDESGMPKERFSAEFPKEGPSILRIQQVVRGDSAAYFCASSRGGPGGRQPQHFGDGTRLSIL.

The chain links TRBV3-1 (or the pseudogene TRBV3-2) to TRBJ2-2; D might be TRBD2 (5 bases). Germline V lookup: CDR1 LGHDT, CDR2 YNNKEL (reference sequence). This CDR3 spans 16 amino acids. Trimming removed 3 bases from V and 3 bases from J, with 14 bases in between. DNA of the CDR3: TGTGCCAGCAGCCATCGCGGGCTTCGGGACACCGGGGAGCTGTTTTTT. Protein product: CASSHRGLRDTGELFF.

The chain uses TRBV7-9 and TRBJ1-1; 7 bases are shared with TRBD1. Germline V gene sequence: CDR1 SEHNR, CDR2 FQNEAQ (reference sequence). Unmatched junction bases numbered 7, after V lost 5 bases and J lost 1 base. CDR3 length: 15 amino acids. The CDR3 sequence is CASSPTGKGNTEAFF. In DNA form, the CDR3 reads TGTGCCAGCAGCCCGACAGGGAAAGGGAACACTGAAGCTTTCTTT. The full variable domain, its missing parts supplied by reference TRBV7-9 and TRBJ1-1, is DTGVSQNPRHKITKRGQNVTFRCDPISEHNRLYWYRQTLGQGPEFLTYFQNEAQLEKSRLLSDRFSAERPKGSFSTLEIQRTEQGDSAMYLCASSPTGKGNTEAFFGQGTRLTVV.

The CDR3 nucleotides are TGTGCCAGCAGTTCTCCGGAGCGGGCGAACTATGGCTACACCTTC. It encodes CASSSPERANYGYTF. This chain links TRBV6-2 or TRBV6-3 with TRBJ1-2; no clear D gene. V gave up 4 bases and J gave up 2 bases, with 14 bases separating them. Germline CDR1 is MNHEY and CDR2 is SVGEGT. The CDR3 extends over 15 amino acids.

The chain carries TRBV6-5 and TRBJ1-2, with 7 bases lining up with TRBD1. CDR3 length: 12 amino acids. Per the germline V gene, CDR1 is MNHEY and CDR2 is SVGAGI. J gave up 8 bases and V 9 bases, and 9 bases lay outside the gene matches. The chain's CDR3 is CASILQGSGYTF. In DNA, the CDR3 is TGTGCCAGTATACTACAGGGGTCCGGCTACACCTTC.

The chain employs TRBV6-5 and TRBJ1-5; unclear D gene. Germline CDR1 is MNHEY and CDR2 is SVGAGI. CDR3 length: 15 residues. V was shortened by 5 bases and J by 2 bases, with 13 bases between the two germline ends. In DNA, the CDR3 is TGTGCCAGCAGTCTCGCAGGTGGTGGCAATCAGCCCCAGCATTTT. The encoded protein is CASSLAGGGNQPQHF.

The chain combines TRBV6-5 with TRBJ1-2, with D possibly matching TRBD1 (6 bases). The V gene lost 6 bases and the J gene lost 7 bases, with 15 bases spanning the gap. Germline values: CDR1 MNHEY, CDR2 SVGAGI. CDR3 length: 13 residues. CDR3: CASSRTGTGGYTF. DNA of the CDR3: TGTGCCAGCAGCCGTACAGGGACGGGTGGCTACACCTTC.

The V gene is TRBV24-1, the J gene TRBJ2-2; perhaps TRBD1 as D (6 bases). The CDR3 has 14 amino acids. V was trimmed by 5 bases and J by 3 bases, leaving 9 bases between them. Germline lookup yields CDR1 KGHDR and CDR2 SFDVKD. The CDR3 reads CATSAQGYTGELFF. CDR3 nucleotide sequence: TGTGCCACCAGTGCCCAGGGGTACACCGGGGAGCTGTTTTTT.

The chain joins TRBV29-1 to TRBJ1-5; D may be TRBD1 (5 bases). V was trimmed by 5 bases and J by 1 base, leaving 12 bases between them. The CDR3 loop spans 14 amino acids. Germline V CDR1 and CDR2: SQVTM, ANQGSEA. The CDR3, as DNA: TGCAGCGTTTCGGCAGGGCAGAGCAATCAGCCCCAGCATTTT. Amino acid sequence: CSVSAGQSNQPQHF.

The chain uses TRBV5-1 and TRBJ1-1, with D perhaps TRBD1 (6 bases). The CDR3 covers 12 residues. The V end lost 4 bases, the J end lost 7 bases, and 11 bases lay between the germline ends. The germline V gene has CDR1 SGHRS and CDR2 YFSETQ. The CDR3 reads CASSKDSREAFF. The CDR3 DNA follows: TGCGCCAGCAGCAAGGACAGCCGTGAAGCTTTCTTT.